This T cell receptor (beta chain) was documented in a study of beta chain features in type 1 diabetes. Isolated RNA was reverse transcribed in full, so expressed TCRB transcripts were sequenced. TCRdb's table, derived via immunoSEQ multiplex PCR, lists solely in-frame clones and lacks some. The profile shows about 160,000 clones, around 8.3% of them singletons. As regards this clone: What it recognizes is unknown.

Study-wide findings and caveats: Significant though moderate, a shortening of TCRB CDR3s appeared in all four CD4+ subsets of Type 1 diabetes patients.

Material: central memory CD4+ T cells from blood. The sequence came from a woman aged 18-29 years with type 1 diabetes.

CDR3 loop: CASSVQLADYNEQFF. CDR3 sequence (DNA): TGTGCCAGCAGCGTACAACTAGCGGACTACAATGAGCAGTTCTTC. The chain combines TRBV9 with TRBJ2-1; 8 nucleotides match TRBD2. There are 15 residues in the CDR3. Trimming cost V 1 base and J 3 bases; bases outside gene matches: 3. Germline V gene sequence: CDR1 SGDLS, CDR2 YYNGEE.